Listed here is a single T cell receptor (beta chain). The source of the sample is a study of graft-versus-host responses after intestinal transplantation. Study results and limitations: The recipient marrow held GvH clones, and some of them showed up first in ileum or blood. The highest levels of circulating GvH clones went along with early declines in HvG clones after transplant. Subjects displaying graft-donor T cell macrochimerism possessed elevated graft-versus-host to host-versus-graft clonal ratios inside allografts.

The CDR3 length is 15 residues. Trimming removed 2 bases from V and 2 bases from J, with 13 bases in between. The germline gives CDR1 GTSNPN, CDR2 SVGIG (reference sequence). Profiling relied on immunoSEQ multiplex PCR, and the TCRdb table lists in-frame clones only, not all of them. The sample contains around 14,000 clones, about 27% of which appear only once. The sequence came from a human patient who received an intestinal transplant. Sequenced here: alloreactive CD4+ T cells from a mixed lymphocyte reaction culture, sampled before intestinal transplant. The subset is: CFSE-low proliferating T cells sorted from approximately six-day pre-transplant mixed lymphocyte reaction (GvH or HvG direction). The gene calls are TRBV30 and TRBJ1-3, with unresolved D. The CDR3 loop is CAWSTRWSTGNTIYF. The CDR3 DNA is TGTGCCTGGAGTACTAGATGGAGTACTGGAAACACCATATATTTT.